This T cell receptor beta chain is from a study of shared T cell receptors in the human thymus. The table lists this clone with a few counts. Germline V gene data show CDR1 as SEHNR and CDR2 as FQNEAQ (reference sequence). CDR3 length: 11 amino acids. Trimming removed 4 bases from V and 2 bases from J, with 2 bases in between. Produced via immunoSEQ multiplex PCR; TCRdb's table is partial and in-frame only. The sample contains about 660,000 clones, 87% of which appear only once. These data also featured in a second study, about human thymus T cells. That report adds: It was healthy Finnish infants having corrective surgery for congenital heart defects who were the donors. In corrective heart surgery, resections were taken, and these provided the thymus tissue. Thymic and blood repertoires seemed to favor certain V and J genes. Reports from related research described highly overlapping thymic repertoires among unrelated individuals.

The sequenced sample was thymocytes. This chain joins TRBV7-9 and TRBJ2-5, with D unclear. The clonotype comes from a boy under two years old with a congenital heart defect. As DNA, the CDR3 is TGTGCCAGCAGCTCACAAGAGACCCAGTACTTC. The encoded protein is CASSSQETQYF.